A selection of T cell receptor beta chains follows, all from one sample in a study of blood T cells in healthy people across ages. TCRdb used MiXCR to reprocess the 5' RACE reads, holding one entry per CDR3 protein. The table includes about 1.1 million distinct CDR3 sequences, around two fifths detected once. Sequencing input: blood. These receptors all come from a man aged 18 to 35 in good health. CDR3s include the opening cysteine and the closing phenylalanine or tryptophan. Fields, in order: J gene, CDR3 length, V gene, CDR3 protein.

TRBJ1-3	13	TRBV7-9	CASSQWSRNTIYF
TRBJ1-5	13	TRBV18	CASSPPGPGPQHF
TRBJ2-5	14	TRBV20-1	CSAREGLAKETQYF
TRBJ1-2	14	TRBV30	CAWSVQGPNYGYTF
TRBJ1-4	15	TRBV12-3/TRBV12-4	CASSRLSGGGEKLFF
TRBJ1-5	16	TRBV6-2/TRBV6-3	CASSYSIGQGWQPQHF
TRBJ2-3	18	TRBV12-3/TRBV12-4	CASSLAGQRIVAGDTQYF
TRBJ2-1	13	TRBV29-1	CSVGQGGINEQFF
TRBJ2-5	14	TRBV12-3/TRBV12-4	CASSWRLPQETQYF
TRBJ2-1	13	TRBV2	CASSETSDNEQFF
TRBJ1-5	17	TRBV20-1	CSARQLQTTASNQPQHF
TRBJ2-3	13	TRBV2	CASCLSSTDTQYF
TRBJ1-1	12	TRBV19	CASNSPSRVAFF
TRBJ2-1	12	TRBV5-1	CSSSLDNNEQFF
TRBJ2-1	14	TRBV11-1	CASSLGTENNEQFF
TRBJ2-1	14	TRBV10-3	CAIRDRDTSYEQFF
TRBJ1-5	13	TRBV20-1	CSAIRGLNQPQHF
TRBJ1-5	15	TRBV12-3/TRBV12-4	CASSSRDGYNQPQHF
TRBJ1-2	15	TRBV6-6	CASSLGDLIRYGYTF
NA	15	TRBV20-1	CSARQRGGLSPEQYF
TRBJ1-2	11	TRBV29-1	CSVPTNYGYTF
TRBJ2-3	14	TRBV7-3	CASRFLTSTDTQYF